This T cell receptor (beta chain) was obtained from a study of Tregs in tolerant kidney transplant recipients. The study's findings and limits: Nucleotide sequences could not be compared across some patients' samples due to primer changes. Activated donor B cell expansion appeared to reveal the most relevant donor-specific TCRbeta repertoire. Few patients were studied, so findings need validation in larger groups.

Generated by immunoSEQ multiplex PCR, the TCRdb table keeps only in-frame clones and is missing some. Reported are 6,200 or so clones; the ten largest clones contain 5.5% to 7.5%. Germline CDR1 and CDR2: SGHRS and YFSETQ. CDR3 size: 13 residues. V gave up 6 bases and J gave up 2 bases, with 11 bases separating them. The nonmyeloablative bone marrow transplants came from related graft donors, with transient mixed chimerism. This clone is medium-sized by frequency. Its antigen is still unknown. The read terminates 3 residues ahead of where the CDR3 ends, so the germline J gene completes it. The TCR was taken from a human patient who received a combined kidney and bone marrow transplant. The graft donor may have contributed some T cells. The rearrangement links TRBV5-1 to TRBJ2-5; a weak D match, TRBD2 (5 bases). Sequences were derived from CD4+ T cells from blood (PBMCs), sampled 6 months after the transplant. CDR3: CASMSRLQETQYF. Partial CDR3 DNA: TGCGCCAGCATGAGCAGACTACAAGAGACC.